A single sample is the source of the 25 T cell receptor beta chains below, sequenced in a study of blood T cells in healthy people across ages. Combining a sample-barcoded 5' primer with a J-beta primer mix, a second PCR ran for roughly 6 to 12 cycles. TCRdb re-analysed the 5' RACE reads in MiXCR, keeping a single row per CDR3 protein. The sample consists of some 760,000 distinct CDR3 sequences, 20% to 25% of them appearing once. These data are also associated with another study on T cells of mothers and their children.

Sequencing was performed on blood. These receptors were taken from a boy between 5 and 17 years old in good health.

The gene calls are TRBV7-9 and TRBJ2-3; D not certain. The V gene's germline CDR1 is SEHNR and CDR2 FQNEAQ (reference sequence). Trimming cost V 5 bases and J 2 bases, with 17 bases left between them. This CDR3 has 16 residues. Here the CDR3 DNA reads TGTGCCAGCAGCCCATGGGAACGAATAAACACAGATACGCAGTATTTT. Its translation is CASSPWERINTDTQYF.

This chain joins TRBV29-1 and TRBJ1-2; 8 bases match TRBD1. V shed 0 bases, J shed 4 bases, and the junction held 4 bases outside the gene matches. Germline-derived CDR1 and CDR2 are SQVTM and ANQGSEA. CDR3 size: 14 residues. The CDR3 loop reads CSVEEAGGGYGYTF. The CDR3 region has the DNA TGCAGCGTTGAAGAGGCAGGGGGCGGCTATGGCTACACCTTC.

The CDR3 loop is CATTLGDEQYF. CDR3 bases: TGTGCCACCACCTTGGGGGACGAGCAGTACTTC. V usage is TRBV12-3 or TRBV12-4 and J usage is TRBJ2-7, with D tentatively TRBD1 or TRBD2 (5 bases each). CDR3 size: 11 residues. The germline V and J ends were trimmed by 10 bases and 5 bases, with 12 bases remaining between them.

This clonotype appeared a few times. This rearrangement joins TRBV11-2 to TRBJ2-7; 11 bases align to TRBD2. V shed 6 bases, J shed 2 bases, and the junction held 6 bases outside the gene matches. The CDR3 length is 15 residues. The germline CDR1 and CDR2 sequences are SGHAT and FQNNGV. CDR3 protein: CASRPTSGEPYEQYF. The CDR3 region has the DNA TGTGCCAGCAGACCGACTAGCGGGGAACCCTACGAGCAGTACTTC.

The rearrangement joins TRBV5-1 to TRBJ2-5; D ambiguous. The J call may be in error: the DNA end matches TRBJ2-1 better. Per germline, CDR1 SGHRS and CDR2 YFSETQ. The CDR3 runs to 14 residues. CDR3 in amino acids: CASNHESKDDEQFF. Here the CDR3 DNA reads TGCGCCAGCAACCACGAATCGAAGGACGATGAGCAGTTCTTC.

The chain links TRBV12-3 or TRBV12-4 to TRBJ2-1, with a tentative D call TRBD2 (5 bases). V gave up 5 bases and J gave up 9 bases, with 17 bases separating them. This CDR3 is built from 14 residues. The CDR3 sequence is CASSDSIGVGEQFF. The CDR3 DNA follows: TGTGCCAGCAGTGATAGTATCGGGGTAGGTGAGCAGTTCTTC.

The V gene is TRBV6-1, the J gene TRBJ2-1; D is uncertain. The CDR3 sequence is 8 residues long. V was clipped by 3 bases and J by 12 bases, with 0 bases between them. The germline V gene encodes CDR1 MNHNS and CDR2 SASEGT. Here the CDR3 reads CASSEQFF. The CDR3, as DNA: TGTGCCAGCAGTGAGCAGTTCTTC.

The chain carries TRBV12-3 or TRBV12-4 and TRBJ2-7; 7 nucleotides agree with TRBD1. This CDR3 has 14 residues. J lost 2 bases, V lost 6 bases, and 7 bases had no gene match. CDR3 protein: CASSPTGTTYEQYF. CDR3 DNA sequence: TGTGCCAGCAGCCCGACAGGGACAACCTACGAGCAGTACTTC.

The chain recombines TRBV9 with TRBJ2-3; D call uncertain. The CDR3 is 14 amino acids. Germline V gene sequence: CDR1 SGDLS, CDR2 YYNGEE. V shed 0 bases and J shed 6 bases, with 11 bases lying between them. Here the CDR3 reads CASSVGLVSDTQYF. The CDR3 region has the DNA TGTGCCAGCAGCGTAGGTCTAGTCTCGGATACGCAGTATTTT.

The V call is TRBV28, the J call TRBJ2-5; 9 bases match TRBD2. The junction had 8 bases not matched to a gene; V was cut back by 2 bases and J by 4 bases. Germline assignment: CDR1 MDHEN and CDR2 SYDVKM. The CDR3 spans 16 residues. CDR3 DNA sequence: TGTGCCAGCAGTTTAACCGGCGGGAGGGCCCCAGAGACCCAGTACTTC. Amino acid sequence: CASSLTGGRAPETQYF.

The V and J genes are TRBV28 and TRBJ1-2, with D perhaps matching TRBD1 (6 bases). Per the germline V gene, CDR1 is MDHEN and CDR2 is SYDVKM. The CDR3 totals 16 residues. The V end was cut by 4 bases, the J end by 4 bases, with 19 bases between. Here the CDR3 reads CASSSHGTLLGYGYTF. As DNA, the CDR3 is TGTGCCAGCAGTTCCCACGGGACACTGCTTGGCTATGGCTACACCTTC.

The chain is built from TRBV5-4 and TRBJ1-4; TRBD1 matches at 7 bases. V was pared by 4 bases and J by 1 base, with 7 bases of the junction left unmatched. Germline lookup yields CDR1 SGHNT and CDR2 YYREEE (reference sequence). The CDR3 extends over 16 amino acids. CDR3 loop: CASSDGRGQTNEKLFF. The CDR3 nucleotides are TGTGCCAGCAGCGATGGAAGGGGGCAAACTAATGAAAAACTGTTTTTT.

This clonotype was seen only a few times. DNA of the CDR3: TGTGCCAGTAGTACGGACAGTTCTAGCTCCTACGAGCAGTACTTC. This codes for CASSTDSSSSYEQYF. The V and J genes are TRBV19 and TRBJ2-7, with a possible D match to TRBD1 (6 bases). Trimming pared 4 bases from V and 0 bases from J, leaving 13 bases between. Germline CDR1 LNHDA, CDR2 SQIVND (reference sequence). This CDR3 has 15 residues.

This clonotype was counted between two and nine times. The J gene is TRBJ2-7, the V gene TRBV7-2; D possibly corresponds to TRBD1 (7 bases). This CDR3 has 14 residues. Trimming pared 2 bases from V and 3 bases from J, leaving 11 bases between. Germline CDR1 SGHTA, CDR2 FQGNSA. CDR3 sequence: CASSLQGGGYEQYF. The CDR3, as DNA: TGTGCCAGCAGCTTACAGGGGGGAGGCTACGAGCAGTACTTC.

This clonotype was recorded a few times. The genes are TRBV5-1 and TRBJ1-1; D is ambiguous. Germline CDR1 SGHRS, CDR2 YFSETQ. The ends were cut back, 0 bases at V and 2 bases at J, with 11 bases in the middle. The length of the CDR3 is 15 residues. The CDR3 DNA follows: TGCGCCAGCAGCTTGGAAGGCTTACAAAACACTGAAGCTTTCTTT. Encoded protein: CASSLEGLQNTEAFF.

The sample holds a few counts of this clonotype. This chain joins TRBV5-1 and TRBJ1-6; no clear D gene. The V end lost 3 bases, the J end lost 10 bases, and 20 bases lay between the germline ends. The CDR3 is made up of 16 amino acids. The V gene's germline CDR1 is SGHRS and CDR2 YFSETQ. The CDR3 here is CASSSRTGDRYSPLHF. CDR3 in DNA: TGCGCCAGCAGCTCCCGGACGGGAGATAGGTACTCACCCCTCCACTTT. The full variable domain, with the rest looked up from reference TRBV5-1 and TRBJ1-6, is KAGVTQTPRYLIKTRGQQVTLSCSPISGHRSVSWYQQTPGQGLQFLFEYFSETQRNKGNFPGRFSGRQFSNSRSEMNVSTLELGDSALYLCASSSRTGDRYSPLHFGNGTRLTVT.

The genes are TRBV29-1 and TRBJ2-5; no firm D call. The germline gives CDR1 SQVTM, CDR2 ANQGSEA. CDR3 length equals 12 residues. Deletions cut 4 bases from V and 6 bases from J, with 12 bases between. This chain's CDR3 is CSVVEVGKTQYF. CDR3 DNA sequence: TGCAGCGTTGTAGAGGTGGGGAAGACCCAGTACTTC.

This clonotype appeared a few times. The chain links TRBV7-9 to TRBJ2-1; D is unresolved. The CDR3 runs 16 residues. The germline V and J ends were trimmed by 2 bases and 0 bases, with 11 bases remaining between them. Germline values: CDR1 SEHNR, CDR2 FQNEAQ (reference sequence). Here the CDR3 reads CASSLNPTLSYNEQFF. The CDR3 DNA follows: TGTGCCAGCAGCTTAAATCCGACACTCTCCTACAATGAGCAGTTCTTC.

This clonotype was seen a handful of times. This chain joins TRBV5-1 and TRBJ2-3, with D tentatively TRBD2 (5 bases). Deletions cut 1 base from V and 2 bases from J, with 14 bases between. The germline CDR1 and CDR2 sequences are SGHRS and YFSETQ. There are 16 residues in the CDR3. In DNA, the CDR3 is TGCGCCAGCAGCTTGCAGTATGGGAGTAACACAGATACGCAGTATTTT. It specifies CASSLQYGSNTDTQYF.

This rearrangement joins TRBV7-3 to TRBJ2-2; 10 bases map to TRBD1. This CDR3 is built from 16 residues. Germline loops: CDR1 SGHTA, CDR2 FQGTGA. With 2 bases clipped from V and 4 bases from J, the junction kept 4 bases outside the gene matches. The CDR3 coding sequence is TGTGCCAGCAGCTTACACGGACAGGGGGTCACCGGGGAGCTGTTTTTT. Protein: CASSLHGQGVTGELFF.

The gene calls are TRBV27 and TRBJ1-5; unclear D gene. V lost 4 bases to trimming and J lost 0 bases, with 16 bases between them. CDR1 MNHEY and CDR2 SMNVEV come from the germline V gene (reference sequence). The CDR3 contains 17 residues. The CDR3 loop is CASSSFQEDYSNQPQHF. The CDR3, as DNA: TGTGCCAGCAGTTCTTTCCAAGAGGACTATAGCAATCAGCCCCAGCATTTT.

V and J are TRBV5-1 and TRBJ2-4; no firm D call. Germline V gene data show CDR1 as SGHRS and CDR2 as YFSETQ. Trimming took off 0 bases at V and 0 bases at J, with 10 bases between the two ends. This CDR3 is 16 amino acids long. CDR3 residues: CASSLAPASAKNIQYF. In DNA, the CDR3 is TGCGCCAGCAGCTTGGCCCCGGCCTCAGCCAAAAACATTCAGTACTTC.

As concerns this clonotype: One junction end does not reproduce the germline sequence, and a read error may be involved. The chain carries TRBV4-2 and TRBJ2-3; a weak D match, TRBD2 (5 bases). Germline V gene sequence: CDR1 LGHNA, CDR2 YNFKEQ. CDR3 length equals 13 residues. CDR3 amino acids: CASSQESADTRYF. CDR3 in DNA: TGTGCCAGCAGCCAAGAATCAGCGGATACGCGGTATTTT.

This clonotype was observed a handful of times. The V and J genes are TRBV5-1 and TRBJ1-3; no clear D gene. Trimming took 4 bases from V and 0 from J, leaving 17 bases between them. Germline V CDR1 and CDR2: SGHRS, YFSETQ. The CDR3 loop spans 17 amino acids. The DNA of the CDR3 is TGCGCCAGCAGCACGCCGGACTCAGGAAGCTCTGGAAACACCATATATTTT. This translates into CASSTPDSGSSGNTIYF.

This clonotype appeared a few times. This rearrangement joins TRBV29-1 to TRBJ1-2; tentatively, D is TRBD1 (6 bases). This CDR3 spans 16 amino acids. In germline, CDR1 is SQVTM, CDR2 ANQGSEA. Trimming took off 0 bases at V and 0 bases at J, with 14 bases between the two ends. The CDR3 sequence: CSVEDLRQAANYGYTF. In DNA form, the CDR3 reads TGCAGCGTTGAAGACCTAAGACAGGCAGCTAACTATGGCTACACCTTC.